Each of the 25 T cell receptor beta chains below was sequenced from the same sample in a study of PD-1 blockade in classical Hodgkin lymphoma. Sample time point: cycle 4 day 1 (C4D1), after 5 to 7 weeks of nivolumab. Every patient relapsed after autologous stem cell transplantation, and brentuximab vedotin exposure varied. Sequencing used immunoSEQ multiplex PCR; TCRdb keeps in-frame clones, though not all of them. The sample yields around 45,000 clones, around 78% seen once. Material: peripheral blood mononuclear cells (PBMCs), obtained before the fourth cycle of nivolumab. The receptors stem from a human donor with classical Hodgkin lymphoma.

The chain is built from TRBV30 and TRBJ1-2, with no clear D. Germline V gene lookup returns CDR1 GTSNPN and CDR2 SVGIG (reference sequence). V was shortened by 2 bases and J by 4 bases, with 11 bases between the two germline ends. The CDR3 spans 13 residues. CDR3 protein: CAWSYGGPYGYTF. CDR3 coding DNA: TGTGCCTGGAGTTATGGAGGGCCCTATGGCTACACCTTC.

This chain uses TRBV2 with TRBJ2-3; TRBD2 matches at 9 bases. Unmatched junction bases numbered 10, after V lost 0 bases and J lost 0 bases. Per germline, CDR1 SNHLY and CDR2 FYNNEI. The CDR3 spans 19 residues. Here the CDR3 reads CASSEARVGLALSTDTQYF. CDR3 sequence (DNA): TGTGCCAGCAGTGAAGCCCGGGTCGGACTAGCGTTGAGCACAGATACGCAGTATTTT.

V and J are TRBV19 and TRBJ2-2, with 7 bases that match TRBD1. This CDR3 comprises 13 residues. Germline trimming cut 10 bases from V and 4 bases from J; bases unmatched to any gene: 6. Per germline, CDR1 LNHDA and CDR2 SQIVND (reference sequence). Here the CDR3 DNA reads TGTGCCACCCGACAGGGATTCACCGGGGAGCTGTTTTTT. Its translation is CATRQGFTGELFF.

V is TRBV7-9 and J is TRBJ1-2; TRBD1 matches at 7 bases. Germline trimming cut 1 base from V and 4 bases from J; bases unmatched to any gene: 3. Per germline, CDR1 SEHNR and CDR2 FQNEAQ (reference sequence). This CDR3 has 14 amino acids. The CDR3 DNA reads as TGTGCCAGCAGCTTAGGGACAGGTCCCTATGGCTACACCTTC. Amino acids: CASSLGTGPYGYTF.

The gene calls are TRBV10-3 and TRBJ1-2; D not resolved. Trimming removed 6 bases from V and 2 bases from J, with 10 bases in between. Germline CDR1 ENHRY, CDR2 SYGVKD. The CDR3 sequence is 13 residues long. The CDR3 here is CAISWRENYGYTF. The CDR3 DNA reads as TGTGCCATCAGCTGGAGAGAGAACTATGGCTACACCTTC.

V gene TRBV4-3 combines with J gene TRBJ2-2; D possibly corresponds to TRBD1 (7 bases). The germline V gene has CDR1 LGHNA and CDR2 YSLEER. The CDR3 is made up of 18 amino acids. Deletions cut 4 bases from V and 1 base from J, with 19 bases between. Here the CDR3 reads CASSPRGAGTLNTGELFF. CDR3 in DNA: TGCGCCAGCAGCCCCAGGGGGGCAGGAACGCTGAACACCGGGGAGCTGTTTTTT.

This clone was seen only a few times. The chain recombines TRBV7-3 with TRBJ1-2; 10 nucleotides align to TRBD1. This CDR3 is built from 13 residues. With V trimmed by 5 bases and J by 6 bases, 3 bases remained unmatched. The germline V gene encodes CDR1 SGHTA and CDR2 FQGTGA. The CDR3 bases are TGTGCCAGCAGCACGGGACAGGGGAATGGCTACACCTTC. Its translation is CASSTGQGNGYTF.

In the case of this clone: One end of the junction is discordant with germline, which a read error may explain. The DNA for the CDR3 is TGTGCCAGCAGCTCCGCAGGGGGAGCGGGGGGCCGGCCCAACTTC. Encoded protein: CASSSAGGAGGRPNF. The chain uses TRBV7-2 and TRBJ2-5, with TRBD2 matching over 9 bases. CDR3 size: 15 residues. Germline V gene data show CDR1 as SGHTA and CDR2 as FQGNSA.

The rearrangement joins TRBV27 to TRBJ1-2; D is possibly TRBD1 (6 bases). The CDR3 length is 13 residues. V lost 4 bases, J lost 7 bases, and 13 bases lay in between. Germline-derived CDR1 and CDR2 are MNHEY and SMNVEV (reference sequence). The CDR3 region is CASSSQGVIGYTF. The CDR3 DNA sequence: TGTGCCAGCAGTTCACAGGGTGTTATTGGCTACACCTTC.

In this sample, this clone turned up once. The chain has TRBV5-1 and TRBJ2-5, with TRBD2 matching 10 bases. CDR1 is SGHRS, CDR2 YFSETQ, per germline. Losses at the gene ends were 4 bases for V and 3 bases for J; bases not matched to a gene: 6. This CDR3 spans 15 amino acids. The CDR3 loop reads CASSPGGTSEETQYF. In DNA, the CDR3 is TGCGCCAGCAGCCCGGGTGGGACTAGCGAAGAGACCCAGTACTTC.

The genes are TRBV6-6 and TRBJ2-7, with 7 bases lining up with TRBD1. The junction had 12 bases not matched to a gene; V was cut back by 5 bases and J by 5 bases. There are 15 residues in the CDR3. Germline V lookup: CDR1 MNHNY, CDR2 SVGAGI (reference sequence). The CDR3 nucleotides are TGTGCCAGCAGTGCCCGACAGGGAATGAGCGACGAGCAGTACTTC. Translated, it gives CASSARQGMSDEQYF.

V gene TRBV27 combines with J gene TRBJ2-7, with 9 bases identical to TRBD1. This CDR3 region has 17 residues. V trimming: 2 bases; J trimming: 0 bases; junction bases outside the gene matches: 8. From germline, CDR1 is MNHEY and CDR2 SMNVEV (reference sequence). The CDR3 reads CASSLKGQGPISYEQYF. The CDR3 region has the DNA TGTGCCAGCAGTTTAAAGGGACAGGGCCCCATCTCCTACGAGCAGTACTTC.

V usage is TRBV11-3 and J usage is TRBJ1-5; 7 nucleotides agree with TRBD1. V shed 5 bases and J 7 bases; nucleotides not matched to a gene: 17. CDR1 and CDR2 (germline): SGHNT, YENEEA. The CDR3 extends over 17 amino acids. Written as DNA, the CDR3 is TGTGCCAGCAGCCGTCCAGGGGGGCATAGGTTCTGGCAGCCCCAGCATTTT. It codes for CASSRPGGHRFWQPQHF.

V gene TRBV27 combines with J gene TRBJ1-4; TRBD1 aligns across 9 bases. Germline lookup yields CDR1 MNHEY and CDR2 SMNVEV (reference sequence). This CDR3 comprises 17 residues. V was clipped by 0 bases and J by 6 bases; unmatched bases: 8. The CDR3 sequence is CASSLSRGQGWHEKLFF. The CDR3 DNA is TGTGCCAGCAGTTTATCGCGGGGACAGGGCTGGCATGAAAAACTGTTTTTT.

This rearrangement joins TRBV27 to TRBJ2-7, with D possibly being TRBD1 or TRBD2 (5 bases each). The CDR3 has 11 residues. In germline, CDR1 is MNHEY, CDR2 SMNVEV (reference sequence). Trimming stripped 3 bases from V and 11 bases from J, with 11 bases between. For the CDR3, the DNA is TGTGCCAGCAGTTTTGGGGGTCAGGAGTACTTC. Translated, it gives CASSFGGQEYF.

The chain joins TRBV27 to TRBJ2-7; TRBD1 matches 9 bases. The trim removed 5 bases at V and 5 bases at J, leaving 4 bases unmatched. CDR3 length: 13 residues. Germline V gene sequence: CDR1 MNHEY, CDR2 SMNVEV (reference sequence). The CDR3, as DNA: TGTGCCAGCAGTCTGGACAGGGGAAACGAGCAGTACTTC. Translation: CASSLDRGNEQYF.

V and J are TRBV5-4 and TRBJ2-3; 7 nucleotides line up with TRBD2. CDR1 SGHNT and CDR2 YYREEE come from the germline V gene (reference sequence). J gave up 4 bases and V 0 bases, and 2 bases lay outside the gene matches. The CDR3 sequence is 14 residues long. The CDR3 sequence: CASSLVLAADTQYF. The CDR3 DNA follows: TGTGCCAGCAGCTTGGTGCTAGCGGCAGATACGCAGTATTTT. Using reference TRBV5-4 and TRBJ2-3 for the parts outside the CDR3, the full variable domain is ETGVTQSPTHLIKTRGQQVTLRCSSQSGHNTVSWYQQALGQGPQFIFQYYREEENGRGNFPPRFSGLQFPNYSSELNVNALELDDSALYLCASSLVLAADTQYFGPGTRLTVL.

J is TRBJ2-7 and V is TRBV6-5; 9 nucleotides align to TRBD2. CDR1 and CDR2 from the germline V gene are MNHEY and SVGAGI. Losses at the gene ends were 7 bases for V and 3 bases for J; bases not matched to a gene: 7. The CDR3 loop spans 14 amino acids. Here the CDR3 DNA reads TGTGCCAGCACTACAGCGGGGGGCCTCTACGAGCAGTACTTC. This codes for CASTTAGGLYEQYF.

V is TRBV6-5 and J is TRBJ2-7; D uncertain. Germline CDR1 is MNHEY and CDR2 is SVGAGI. The CDR3 loop spans 14 amino acids. The V end lost 0 bases, the J end lost 3 bases, and 9 bases lay between the germline ends. Here the CDR3 reads CASSYSLADYEQYF. As DNA, the CDR3 is TGTGCCAGCAGTTACTCGTTAGCAGACTACGAGCAGTACTTC.

This rearrangement joins TRBV5-8 to TRBJ2-7; D is perhaps TRBD1 (5 bases). Germline V gene lookup returns CDR1 SGHTS and CDR2 YDEGEE. Trimming cost V 2 bases and J 3 bases, with 18 bases left between them. The CDR3 length is 16 residues. This CDR3 is CASSFIYTVQVYEQYF. In DNA form, the CDR3 reads TGTGCCAGCAGCTTTATATACACCGTACAGGTCTACGAGCAGTACTTC.

The chain joins TRBV6-5 to TRBJ2-7; unclear D gene. The CDR3 sequence is 15 residues long. The V gene lost 2 bases and the J gene lost 5 bases, with 16 bases spanning the gap. CDR1 and CDR2 (germline): MNHEY, SVGAGI. The CDR3 DNA reads as TGTGCCAGCAGTTACCAGCTATCGGAGTCCCACGAGCAGTACTTC. It specifies CASSYQLSESHEQYF.

The rearrangement links TRBV7-3 to TRBJ1-2; 8 bases are shared with TRBD1. The V gene's germline CDR1 is SGHTA and CDR2 FQGTGA. Germline trimming cut 4 bases from V and 4 bases from J; bases unmatched to any gene: 8. The CDR3 is 15 amino acids. The CDR3 DNA is TGTGCCAGCAGCTCCCCGGGACAGGCCAGCTATGGCTACACCTTC. Its translation: CASSSPGQASYGYTF. The complete variable domain, with remaining parts taken from reference TRBV7-3 and TRBJ1-2, reads GAGVSQTPSNKVTEKGKYVELRCDPISGHTALYWYRQSLGQGPEFLIYFQGTGAADDSGLPNDRFFAVRPEGSVSTLKIQRTERGDSAVYLCASSSPGQASYGYTFGSGTRLTVV.

The V call is TRBV6-6, the J call TRBJ1-1; D might be TRBD1 (6 bases). Germline lookup yields CDR1 MNHNY and CDR2 SVGAGI (reference sequence). V was trimmed by 2 bases and J by 5 bases, leaving 12 bases between them. CDR3 length: 14 residues. The CDR3 coding sequence is TGTGCCAGCAGTTACAGGGGGTCCCGTACTGAAGCTTTCTTT. Translating gives CASSYRGSRTEAFF.

The DNA for the CDR3 is TGTGCCATCAGTCCCCACCCTCAGTCAAACCACGAGCAGTACTTC. This sequence encodes CAISPHPQSNHEQYF. The chain recombines TRBV10-3 with TRBJ2-7; no clear D. Germline V lookup: CDR1 ENHRY, CDR2 SYGVKD. Trimming removed 5 bases from V and 5 bases from J, with 19 bases in between. The length of the CDR3 is 15 residues.

The CDR3 DNA follows: TGTGCCAGCAGCTTGGGGAGGGTGGTCGCTTTCTTT. Translation: CASSLGRVVAFF. The chain carries TRBV5-8 and TRBJ1-1, with D uncertain. The CDR3 is 12 amino acids. Germline V gene data show CDR1 as SGHTS and CDR2 as YDEGEE. Trimming left V 0 bases short and J 11 bases short, with 11 bases between.